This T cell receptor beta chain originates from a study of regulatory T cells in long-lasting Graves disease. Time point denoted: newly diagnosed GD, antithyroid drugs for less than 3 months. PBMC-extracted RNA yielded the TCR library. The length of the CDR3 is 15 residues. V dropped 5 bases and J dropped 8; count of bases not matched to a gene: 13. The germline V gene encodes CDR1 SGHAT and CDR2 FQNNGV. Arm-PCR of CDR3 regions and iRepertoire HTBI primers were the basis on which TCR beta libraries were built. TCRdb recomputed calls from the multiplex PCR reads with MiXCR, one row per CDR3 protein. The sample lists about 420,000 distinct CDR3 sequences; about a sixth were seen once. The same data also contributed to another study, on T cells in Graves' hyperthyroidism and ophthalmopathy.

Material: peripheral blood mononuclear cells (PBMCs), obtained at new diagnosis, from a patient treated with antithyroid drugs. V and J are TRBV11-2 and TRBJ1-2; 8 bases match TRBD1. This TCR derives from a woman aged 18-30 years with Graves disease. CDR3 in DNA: TGTGCCAGCAGCCTGTCCCGGGACAGGCGAATGGGCTACACCTTC. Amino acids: CASSLSRDRRMGYTF.